The source of this T cell receptor (beta chain) is a study of T-cell reconstitution after alpha-beta-depleted transplantation in children (dated by TCRdb to the mid-2010s). With respect to the entire study: The study quantitatively tracked T-cell immune reconstitution after TCRalphabeta/CD19-depleted allogeneic hematopoietic cell transplantation in children using TCR repertoire profiling.

The library was made by PCR. For sequencing, an Illumina HiSeq 2500 was employed. TCR libraries were prepared with molecular barcoding, using unique molecular identifiers to normalize TCRbeta repertoire quantification. Using fastp at Q25 and MiXCR, TCRdb reprocessed the public reads and kept productive beta chains. Under each unique CDR3 protein, matching rows form one entry showing the most common genes and DNA. Across this sample there are some 490,000 distinct CDR3 sequences, with roughly an eighth seen only once. 4.5% to 6% of the sample belongs to the ten largest clones. Points on this clonotype: No antigen is known for it. No per-base quality is available; no much larger clone lies one base away.

CDR1 and CDR2 (LNHDA, SQIVND) derive from the germline V gene (reference sequence). CDR3 length: 14 amino acids, cysteine to phenylalanine. This entry keeps only the CDR3 DNA: 42 bases, framed from base 1. V lost 3 bases and J lost 9 bases; the stretch between them is 15 bases long. This sample comprised PBMCs from the stem cell graft donor, obtained from the stem cell graft. This chain joins TRBV19 to TRBJ1-5, with a tentative D gene TRBD1 over 5 matching bases. The receptor's source is a human donor who donated a stem cell graft to a child with combined immunodeficiency. The nucleotides read TGTGCCAGTAGTATGAGGGGCCGAAATGGGCCCCAGCATTTT. Its protein is CASSMRGRNGPQHF.